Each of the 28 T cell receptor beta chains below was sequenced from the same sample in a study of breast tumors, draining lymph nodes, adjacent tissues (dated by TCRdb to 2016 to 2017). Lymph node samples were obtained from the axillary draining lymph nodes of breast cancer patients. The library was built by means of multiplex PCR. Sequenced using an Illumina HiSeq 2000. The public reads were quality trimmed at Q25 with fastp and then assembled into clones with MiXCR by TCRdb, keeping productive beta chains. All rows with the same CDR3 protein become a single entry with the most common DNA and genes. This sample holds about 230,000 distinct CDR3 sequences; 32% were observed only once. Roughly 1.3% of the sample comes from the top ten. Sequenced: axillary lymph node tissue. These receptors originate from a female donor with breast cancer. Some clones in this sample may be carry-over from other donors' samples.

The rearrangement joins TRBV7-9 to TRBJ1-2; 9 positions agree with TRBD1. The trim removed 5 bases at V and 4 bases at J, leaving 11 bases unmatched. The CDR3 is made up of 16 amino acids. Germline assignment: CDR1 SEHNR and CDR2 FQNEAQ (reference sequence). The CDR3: CASSLGTGSDVYGYTF. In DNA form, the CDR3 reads TGTGCCAGCAGCCTTGGGACAGGGTCGGACGTCTATGGCTACACCTTC.

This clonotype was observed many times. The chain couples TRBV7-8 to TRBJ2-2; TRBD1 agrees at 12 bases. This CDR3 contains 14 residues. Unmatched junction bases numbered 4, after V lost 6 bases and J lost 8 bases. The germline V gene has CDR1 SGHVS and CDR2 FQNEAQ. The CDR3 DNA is TGTGCCAGCAGGGGACAGGGGGCTGGGGGGGAGCTGTTTTTT. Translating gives CASRGQGAGGELFF.

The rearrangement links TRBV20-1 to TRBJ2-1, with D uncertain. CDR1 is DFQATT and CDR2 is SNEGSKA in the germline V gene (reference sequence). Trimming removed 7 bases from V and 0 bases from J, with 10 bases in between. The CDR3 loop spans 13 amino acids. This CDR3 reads CSVERLSYNEQFF. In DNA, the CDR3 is TGCAGTGTGGAGCGCCTCTCCTACAATGAGCAGTTCTTC.

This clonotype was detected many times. The CDR3: CASSQDTGTKTQYF. As DNA, the CDR3 is TGCGCCAGCAGCCAAGATACAGGGACGAAGACCCAGTACTTC. The chain uses TRBV4-1 and TRBJ2-5; maybe TRBD1 (6 bases). This CDR3 region has 14 residues. CDR1 is MGHRA and CDR2 is YSYEKL in the germline V gene. The V gene lost 0 bases and the J gene lost 6 bases, with 11 bases spanning the gap.

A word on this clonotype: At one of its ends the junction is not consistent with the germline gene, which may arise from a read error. This chain's CDR3 is CAGSLGVTETQYF. CDR3 coding DNA: TGTGCCGGCAGCCTGGGGGTAACAGAGACCCAGTACTTC. This rearrangement joins TRBV7-2 to TRBJ2-5; D is perhaps TRBD1 or TRBD2 (5 bases each). Germline values: CDR1 SGHTA, CDR2 FQGNSA. The CDR3 contains 13 residues.

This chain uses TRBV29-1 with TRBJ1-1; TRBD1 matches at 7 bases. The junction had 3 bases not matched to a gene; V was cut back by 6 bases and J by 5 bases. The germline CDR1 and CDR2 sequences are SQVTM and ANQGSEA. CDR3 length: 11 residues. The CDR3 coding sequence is TGCAGCGTAAACAGGGGTACTGAAGCTTTCTTT. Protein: CSVNRGTEAFF.

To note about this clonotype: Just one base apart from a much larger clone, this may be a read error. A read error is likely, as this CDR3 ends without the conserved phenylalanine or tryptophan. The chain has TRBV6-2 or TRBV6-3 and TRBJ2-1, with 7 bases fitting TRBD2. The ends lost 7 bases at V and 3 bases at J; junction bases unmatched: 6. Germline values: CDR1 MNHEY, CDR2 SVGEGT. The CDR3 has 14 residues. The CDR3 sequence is CASKEGGSYNEQFL. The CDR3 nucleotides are TGTGCCAGCAAAGAGGGCGGGAGCTACAATGAGCAGTTCCTC.

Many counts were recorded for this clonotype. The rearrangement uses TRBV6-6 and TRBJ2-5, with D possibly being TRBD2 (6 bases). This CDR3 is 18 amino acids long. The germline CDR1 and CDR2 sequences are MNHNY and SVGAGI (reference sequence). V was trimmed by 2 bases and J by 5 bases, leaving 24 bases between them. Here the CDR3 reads CASSYGPGGLLLSETQYF. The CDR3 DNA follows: TGTGCCAGCAGTTACGGTCCAGGTGGACTACTGTTGAGCGAGACCCAGTACTTC.

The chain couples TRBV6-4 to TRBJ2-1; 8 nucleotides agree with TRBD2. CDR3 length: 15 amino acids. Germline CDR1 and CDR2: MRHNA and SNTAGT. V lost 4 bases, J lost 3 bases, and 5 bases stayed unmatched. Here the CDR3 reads CASSVAAGDYNEQFF. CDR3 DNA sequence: TGTGCCAGCAGTGTTGCAGCGGGAGACTACAATGAGCAGTTCTTC.

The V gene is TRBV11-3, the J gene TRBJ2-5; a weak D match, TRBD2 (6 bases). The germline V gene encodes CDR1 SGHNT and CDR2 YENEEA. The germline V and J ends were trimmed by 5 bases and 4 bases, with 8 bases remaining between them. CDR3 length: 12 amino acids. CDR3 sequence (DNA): TGTGCCAGCAGCGCCGGGGGAGAGACCCAGTACTTC. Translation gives CASSAGGETQYF. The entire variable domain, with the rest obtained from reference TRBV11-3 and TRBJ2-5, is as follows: EAGVVQSPRYKIIEKKQPVAFWCNPISGHNTLYWYLQNLGQGPELLIRYENEEAVDDSQLPKDRFSAERLKGVDSTLKIQPAELGDSAVYLCASSAGGETQYFGPGTRLLVL.

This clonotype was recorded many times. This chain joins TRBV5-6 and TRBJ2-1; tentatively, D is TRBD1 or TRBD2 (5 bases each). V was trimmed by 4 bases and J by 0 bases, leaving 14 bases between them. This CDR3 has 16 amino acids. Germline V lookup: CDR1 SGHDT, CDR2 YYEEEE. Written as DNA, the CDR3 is TGTGCCAGCAGCCCGGGGACGGGGAGCTCCTACAATGAGCAGTTCTTC. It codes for CASSPGTGSSYNEQFF.

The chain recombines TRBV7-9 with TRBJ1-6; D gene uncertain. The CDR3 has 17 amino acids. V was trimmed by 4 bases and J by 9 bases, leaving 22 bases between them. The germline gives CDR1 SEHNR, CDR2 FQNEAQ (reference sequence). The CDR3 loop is CASSWDRTSLIGSPLHF. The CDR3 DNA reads TGTGCCAGCAGCTGGGATAGGACTTCGTTGATAGGTTCACCCCTCCACTTT. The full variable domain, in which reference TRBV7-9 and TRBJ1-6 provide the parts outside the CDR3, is DTGVSQNPRHKITKRGQNVTFRCDPISEHNRLYWYRQTLGQGPEFLTYFQNEAQLEKSRLLSDRFSAERPKGSFSTLEIQRTEQGDSAMYLCASSWDRTSLIGSPLHFGNGTRLTVT.

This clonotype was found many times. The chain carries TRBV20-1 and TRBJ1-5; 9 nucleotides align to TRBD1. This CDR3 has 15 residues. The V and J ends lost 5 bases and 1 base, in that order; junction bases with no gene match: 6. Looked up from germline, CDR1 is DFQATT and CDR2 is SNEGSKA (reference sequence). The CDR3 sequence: CSALDRGGSNQPQHF. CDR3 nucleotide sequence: TGCAGTGCTCTGGACAGGGGCGGAAGCAATCAGCCCCAGCATTTT.

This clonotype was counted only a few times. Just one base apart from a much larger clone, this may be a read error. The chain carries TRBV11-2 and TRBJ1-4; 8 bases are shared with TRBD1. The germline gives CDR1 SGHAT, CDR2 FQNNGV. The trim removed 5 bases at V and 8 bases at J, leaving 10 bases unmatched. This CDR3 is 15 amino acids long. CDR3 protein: CASSPVTGAGEKLFF. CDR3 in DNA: TGTGCCAGCAGCCCGGTGACAGGGGCGGGGGAAAAACTGTTTTTT. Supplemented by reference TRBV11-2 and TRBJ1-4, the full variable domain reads EAGVAQSPRYKIIEKRQSVAFWCNPISGHATLYWYQQILGQGPKLLIQFQNNGVVDDSQLPKDRFSAERLKGVDSTLKIQPAKLEDSAVYLCASSPVTGAGEKLFFGSGTQLSVL.

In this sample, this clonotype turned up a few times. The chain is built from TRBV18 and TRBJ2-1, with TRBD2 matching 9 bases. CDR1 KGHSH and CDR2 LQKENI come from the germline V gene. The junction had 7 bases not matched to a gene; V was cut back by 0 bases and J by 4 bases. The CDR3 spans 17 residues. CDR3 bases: TGTGCCAGCTCACCACCTAGCGGGAGCGCGGGATACAATGAGCAGTTCTTC. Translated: CASSPPSGSAGYNEQFF.

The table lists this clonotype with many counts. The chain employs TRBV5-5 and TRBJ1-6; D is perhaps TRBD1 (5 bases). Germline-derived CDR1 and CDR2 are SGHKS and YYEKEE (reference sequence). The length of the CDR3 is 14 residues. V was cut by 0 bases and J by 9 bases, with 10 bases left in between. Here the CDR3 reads CASSLVWGTSPLHF. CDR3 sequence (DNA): TGTGCCAGCAGCTTGGTGTGGGGCACTTCACCCCTCCACTTT.

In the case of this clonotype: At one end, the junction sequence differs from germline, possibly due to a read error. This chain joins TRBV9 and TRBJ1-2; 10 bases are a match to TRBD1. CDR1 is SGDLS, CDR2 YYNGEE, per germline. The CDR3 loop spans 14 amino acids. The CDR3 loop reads CASSRTGGDYGYTF. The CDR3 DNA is TGCGCCAGCAGCCGGACAGGGGGAGACTATGGCTACACCTTC.

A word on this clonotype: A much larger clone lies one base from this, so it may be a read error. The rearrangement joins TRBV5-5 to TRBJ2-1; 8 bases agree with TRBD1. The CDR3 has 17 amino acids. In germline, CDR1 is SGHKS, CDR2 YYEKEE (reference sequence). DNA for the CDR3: TGTGCCAGCAGCTTGGGGCCCGGACAGGGACACTACGATGAGCAGTTCTTC. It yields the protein CASSLGPGQGHYDEQFF.

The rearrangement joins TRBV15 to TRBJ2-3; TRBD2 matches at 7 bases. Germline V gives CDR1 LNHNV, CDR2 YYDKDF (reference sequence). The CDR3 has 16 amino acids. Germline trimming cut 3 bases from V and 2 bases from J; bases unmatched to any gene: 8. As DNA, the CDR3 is TGTGCCACCAGCAGGGGGGGGTTAGGCACCACAGATACGCAGTATTTT. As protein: CATSRGGLGTTDTQYF.

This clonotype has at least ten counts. This CDR3 reads CASSLAAFPDNEQFF. CDR3 DNA sequence: TGTGCCAGCAGCTTGGCGGCATTCCCCGACAATGAGCAGTTCTTC. The chain is built from TRBV5-8 and TRBJ2-1; no clear D gene. CDR1 SGHTS and CDR2 YDEGEE come from the germline V gene. The CDR3 sequence is 15 residues long. V was shortened by 0 bases and J by 5 bases, with 12 bases between the two germline ends.

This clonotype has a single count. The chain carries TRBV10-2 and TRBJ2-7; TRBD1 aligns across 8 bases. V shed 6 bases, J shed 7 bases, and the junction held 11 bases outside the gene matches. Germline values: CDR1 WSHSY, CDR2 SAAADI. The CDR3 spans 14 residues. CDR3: CASRKAGTGGEQYF. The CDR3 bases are TGCGCCAGCAGGAAGGCAGGGACAGGTGGGGAGCAGTACTTC.

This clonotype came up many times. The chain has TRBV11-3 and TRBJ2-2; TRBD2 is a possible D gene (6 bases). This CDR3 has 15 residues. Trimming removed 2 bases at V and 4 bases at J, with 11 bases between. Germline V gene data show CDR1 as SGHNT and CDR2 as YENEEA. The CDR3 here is CASSLTRLVTGELFF. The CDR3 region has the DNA TGTGCCAGCAGCTTAACCCGACTAGTCACCGGGGAGCTGTTTTTT.

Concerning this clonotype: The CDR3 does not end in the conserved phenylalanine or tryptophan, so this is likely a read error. Written as DNA, the CDR3 is TGTGCCGGCAGCGCCGACAGGCACGGCAATCAGCCCCAGCATTCT. The encoded protein is CAGSADRHGNQPQHS. V is TRBV11-2 and J is TRBJ1-5; D is perhaps TRBD1 (6 bases). Looked up from germline, CDR1 is SGHAT and CDR2 is FQNNGV. The CDR3 totals 15 residues.

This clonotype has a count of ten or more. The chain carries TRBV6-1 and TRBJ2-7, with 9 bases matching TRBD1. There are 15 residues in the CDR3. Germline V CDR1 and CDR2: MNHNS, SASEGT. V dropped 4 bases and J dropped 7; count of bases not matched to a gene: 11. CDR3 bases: TGTGCCAGCAGTGCCACCGGGACAGGGTCTCGTGAGCAGTACTTC. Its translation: CASSATGTGSREQYF.

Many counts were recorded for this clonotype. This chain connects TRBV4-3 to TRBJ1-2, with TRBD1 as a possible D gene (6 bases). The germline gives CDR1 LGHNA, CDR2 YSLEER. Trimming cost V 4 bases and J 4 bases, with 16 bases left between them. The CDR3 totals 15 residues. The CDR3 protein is CASSRDIGGGYGYTF. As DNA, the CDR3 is TGCGCCAGCAGCCGAGATATCGGGGGCGGCTATGGCTACACCTTC.

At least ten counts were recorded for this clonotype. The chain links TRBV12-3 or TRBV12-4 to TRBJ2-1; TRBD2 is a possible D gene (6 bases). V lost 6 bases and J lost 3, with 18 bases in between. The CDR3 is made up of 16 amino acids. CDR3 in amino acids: CASRTIAESIYNEQFF. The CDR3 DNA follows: TGTGCCAGCAGGACTATAGCGGAATCAATCTACAATGAGCAGTTCTTC.

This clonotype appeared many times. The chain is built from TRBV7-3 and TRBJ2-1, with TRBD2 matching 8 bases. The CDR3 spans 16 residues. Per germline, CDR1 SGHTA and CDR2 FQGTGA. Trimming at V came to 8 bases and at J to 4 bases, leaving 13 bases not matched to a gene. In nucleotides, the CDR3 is TGTGCCAGCGGCGATGGAGGCGGGGGGTCATACAATGAGCAGTTCTTC. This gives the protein CASGDGGGGSYNEQFF.

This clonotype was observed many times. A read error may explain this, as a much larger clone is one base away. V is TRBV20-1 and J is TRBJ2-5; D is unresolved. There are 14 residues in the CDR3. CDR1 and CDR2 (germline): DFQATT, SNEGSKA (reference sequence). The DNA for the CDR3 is TGCAGTGCTAGAGAGAGTGGGATCCAAGCGACCCAGTACTTC. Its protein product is CSARESGIQATQYF.